The sequence of this T cell receptor (beta chain) was determined in a study of shared clonotypes between healthy human individuals. Genomic DNA from each subset was divided evenly over several immunoSEQ plates. Sequenced by immunoSEQ multiplex PCR; TCRdb stores in-frame clones only, minus some. The data show a few million clones, 85% to 95% seen once. As regards this clone: Its antigen is still unknown.

Germline assignment: CDR1 SGHTA and CDR2 FQGTGA. V lost 11 bases to trimming and J lost 5 bases; unmatched junction nucleotides: 12. This CDR3 spans 15 amino acids. Study conclusions and caveats: In contrast to clonotypes shared by all four donors, non-shared clonotypes had lower generation probabilities. Sharing of clonotypes among donors was expected to vary with sequencing depth.

This sequence was found in a man between 18 and 29 years old in good health. Some clones in this sample may be carry-over from other donors' samples. Sample: naive CD4+ T cells from PBMCs. Specified subset: CD45RA+ positively selected. The rearrangement joins TRBV7-3 to TRBJ1-3, with TRBD1 identical over 10 bases. The CDR3 loop reads CAGGSWGQGRNTIYF. As DNA, the CDR3 is TGTGCCGGAGGGTCGTGGGGACAGGGGCGAAACACCATATATTTT.